This TCR beta chain comes out of a study of cytomegalovirus exposure and HLA in healthy donors. This CDR3 spans 16 amino acids. V was clipped by 0 bases and J by 3 bases, with 15 bases between them. The V gene's germline CDR1 is SGHTS and CDR2 YDEGEE. PCR employed 60 Vbeta and 13 Jbeta primers. Libraries were prepared by immunoSEQ multiplex PCR; TCRdb keeps only in-frame clonotypes and omits some of them. The data contain about 69,000 clones, about 80% of them singletons. The chain uses TRBV5-8 and TRBJ1-1; possible D gene TRBD1, 5 bases. The origin of this receptor is a man aged 18 to 29 in good health and CMV-seronegative. Sequenced material: PBMCs. The CDR3: CASSLDPGEKDTEAFF. The CDR3 bases are TGTGCCAGCAGCTTGGATCCGGGGGAAAAGGACACTGAAGCTTTCTTT.